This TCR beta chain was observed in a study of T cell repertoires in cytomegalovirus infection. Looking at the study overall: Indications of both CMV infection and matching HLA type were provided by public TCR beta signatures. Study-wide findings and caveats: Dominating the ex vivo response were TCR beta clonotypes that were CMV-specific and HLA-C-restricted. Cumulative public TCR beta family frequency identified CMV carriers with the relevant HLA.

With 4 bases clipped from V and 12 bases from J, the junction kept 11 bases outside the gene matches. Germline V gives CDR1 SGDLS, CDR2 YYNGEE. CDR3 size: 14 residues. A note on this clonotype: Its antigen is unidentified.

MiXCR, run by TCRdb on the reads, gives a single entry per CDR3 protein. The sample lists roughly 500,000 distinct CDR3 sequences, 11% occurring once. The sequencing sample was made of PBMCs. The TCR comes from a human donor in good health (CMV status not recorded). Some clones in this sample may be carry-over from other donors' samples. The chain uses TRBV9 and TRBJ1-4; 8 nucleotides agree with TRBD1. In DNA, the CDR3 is TGTGCCAGCAGCCCGGCGGGACAGGCTGGAGAACTGTTTTTT. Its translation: CASSPAGQAGELFF.